This T cell receptor (beta chain) was documented in a study of beta chain features in type 1 diabetes. Germline V gene data show CDR1 as SGHRS and CDR2 as YFSETQ. The V gene lost 1 base and the J gene lost 6 bases, with 13 bases spanning the gap. The CDR3 consists of 14 residues. This clone was seen a few times. What it binds is unknown. General study points: Type 1 diabetes patients had TCRB CDR3s that were shorter (moderately but significantly so) in all four CD4+ subsets. Amplification by PCR could prefer shorter templates, with the same effect in patients and controls.

Of the isolated RNA, all was reverse transcribed, and so the sequenced material was expressed TCRB transcripts. About 3.6 million reads were obtained on average from naive, central memory and regulatory T cell samples. Sequencing used immunoSEQ multiplex PCR; TCRdb keeps in-frame clones, though not all of them. This sample has 250,000 to 350,000 clones, with roughly an eighth found just once. Purity (above 98%) was reached by all sorted populations. The V and J genes are TRBV5-1 and TRBJ1-2, with a possible D match to TRBD1 (5 bases). Material: naive CD4+ T cells from blood. This clonotype originated in a man aged 25-45 years with type 1 diabetes. This CDR3 is CASSLWGGLNGYTF. The CDR3 DNA follows: TGCGCCAGCAGCTTGTGGGGCGGCCTAAATGGCTACACCTTC.